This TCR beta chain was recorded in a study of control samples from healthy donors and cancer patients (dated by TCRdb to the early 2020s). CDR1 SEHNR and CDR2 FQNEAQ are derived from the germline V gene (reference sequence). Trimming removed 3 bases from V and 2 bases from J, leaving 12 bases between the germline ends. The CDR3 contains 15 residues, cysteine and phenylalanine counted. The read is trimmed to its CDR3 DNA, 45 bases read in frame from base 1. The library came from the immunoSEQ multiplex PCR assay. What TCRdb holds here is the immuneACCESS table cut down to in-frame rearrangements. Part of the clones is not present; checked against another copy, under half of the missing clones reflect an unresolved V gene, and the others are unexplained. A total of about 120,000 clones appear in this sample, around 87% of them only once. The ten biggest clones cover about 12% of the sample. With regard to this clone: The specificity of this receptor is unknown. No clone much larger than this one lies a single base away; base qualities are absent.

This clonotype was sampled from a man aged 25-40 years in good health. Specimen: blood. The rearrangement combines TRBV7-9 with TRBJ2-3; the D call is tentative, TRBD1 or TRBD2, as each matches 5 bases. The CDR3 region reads CASSFGTGPTDTQYF. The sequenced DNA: TGTGCCAGCAGCTTCGGGACGGGTCCCACAGATACGCAGTATTTT.